This T cell receptor beta chain is drawn from a study of shared clonotypes between healthy human individuals. Study findings and constraints: Sequencing depth was predicted to influence how clonotypes are shared among donors. Tissues were not sampled, only blood, and their repertoires likely differ.

For this clone: Its antigen is not identified.

V shed 5 bases and J shed 7 bases, with 15 bases lying between them. The length of the CDR3 is 14 residues. CDR1 and CDR2 from the germline V gene are SEHNR and FQNEAQ (reference sequence). Measured with immunoSEQ multiplex PCR; TCRdb has only the in-frame clones, and not every one. Seen here are approximately 500,000 clones, 79% observed once, and the top ten hold roughly 13%. All donors qualified as healthy HIV-negative adults and had experienced no recent acute infections or vaccinations. Sequenced sample: PBMCs. V gene TRBV7-9 combines with J gene TRBJ2-1, with TRBD2 as a possible D gene (6 bases). The sequence came from a woman between 40 and 50 years old in good health. Some clones in this sample may be carry-over from other donors' samples. The CDR3 region has the DNA TGTGCCAGCAGCCCTAGGGACTCATGGAATGAGCAGTTCTTC. Translating gives CASSPRDSWNEQFF.